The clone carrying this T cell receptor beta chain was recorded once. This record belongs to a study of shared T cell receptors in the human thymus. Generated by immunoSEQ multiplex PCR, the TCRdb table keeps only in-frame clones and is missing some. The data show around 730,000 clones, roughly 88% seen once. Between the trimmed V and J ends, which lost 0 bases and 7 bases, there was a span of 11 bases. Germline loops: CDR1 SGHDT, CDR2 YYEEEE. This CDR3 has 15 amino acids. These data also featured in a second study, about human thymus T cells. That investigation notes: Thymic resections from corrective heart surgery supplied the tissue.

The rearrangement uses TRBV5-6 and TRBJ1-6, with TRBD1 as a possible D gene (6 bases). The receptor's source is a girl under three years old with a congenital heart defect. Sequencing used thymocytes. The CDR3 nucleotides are TGTGCCAGCAGCTTGGCACAGGGCTTCAATTCACCCCTCCACTTT. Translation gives CASSLAQGFNSPLHF.